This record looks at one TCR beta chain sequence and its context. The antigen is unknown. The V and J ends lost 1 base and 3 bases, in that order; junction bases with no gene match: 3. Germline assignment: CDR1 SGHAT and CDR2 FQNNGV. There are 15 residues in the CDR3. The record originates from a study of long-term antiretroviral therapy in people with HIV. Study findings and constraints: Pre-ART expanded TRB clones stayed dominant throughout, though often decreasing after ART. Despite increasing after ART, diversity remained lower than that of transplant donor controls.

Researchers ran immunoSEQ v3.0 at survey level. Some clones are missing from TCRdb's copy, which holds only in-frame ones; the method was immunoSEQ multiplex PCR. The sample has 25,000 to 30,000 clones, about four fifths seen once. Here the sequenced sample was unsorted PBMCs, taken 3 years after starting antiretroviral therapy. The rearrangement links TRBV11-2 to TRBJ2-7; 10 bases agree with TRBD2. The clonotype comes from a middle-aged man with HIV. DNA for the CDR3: TGTGCCAGCAGCTTAGGTCTAGCGGGGGTCTACGAGCAGTACTTC. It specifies CASSLGLAGVYEQYF.